The 19 T cell receptor beta chains below come from one sample, sequenced in a study of regulatory T cells in long-lasting Graves disease. Libraries of TCR beta came from iRepertoire HTBI primers plus Arm-PCR of CDR3 regions. TCRdb independently ran MiXCR on the multiplex PCR reads; one entry per CDR3 protein. The sample has 200,000 to 250,000 distinct CDR3 sequences, 20% to 25% seen once. Sample time point: newly diagnosed GD, antithyroid drugs for less than 3 months. PBMC-extracted RNA yielded the TCR library. The sequencing used peripheral blood mononuclear cells (PBMCs), collected at new diagnosis, from a patient treated with antithyroid drugs. The receptors come from a female donor with Graves disease.

Many counts were recorded for this clonotype. The chain recombines TRBV30 with TRBJ2-2; D may be TRBD1 (6 bases). The V gene lost 3 bases and the J gene lost 2 bases, with 10 bases spanning the gap. This CDR3 spans 14 amino acids. Germline V CDR1 and CDR2: GTSNPN, SVGIG (reference sequence). Here the CDR3 reads CAWREQGNTGELFF. As DNA, the CDR3 is TGTGCCTGGAGAGAACAGGGTAACACCGGGGAGCTGTTTTTT.

In this sample, this clonotype turned up many times. This rearrangement joins TRBV7-9 to TRBJ2-1, with TRBD1 matching 10 bases. V gave up 5 bases and J gave up 7 bases; unmatched junction bases: 8. The CDR3 sequence is 15 residues long. Germline lookup yields CDR1 SEHNR and CDR2 FQNEAQ (reference sequence). DNA for the CDR3: TGTGCCAGCAGCCTTACGGGACAGGGGACTAATGAGCAGTTCTTC. This encodes CASSLTGQGTNEQFF.

In its sample, this clonotype was seen many times. At one end, the junction sequence differs from germline, possibly due to a read error. The rearrangement uses TRBV5-1 and TRBJ2-7, with 10 bases aligning to TRBD2. This CDR3 is built from 16 residues. Germline assignment: CDR1 SGHRS and CDR2 YFSETQ. The CDR3 DNA is TGTGCCAGCAGCTTGGATGCTAGCGGGGGCTCCTACGAGCAGTACTTC. Translating it yields CASSLDASGGSYEQYF.

This clonotype appeared a few times. At one end the junction does not follow the germline gene, possibly because of a read error. This chain uses TRBV7-7 with TRBJ2-3; 8 nucleotides agree with TRBD2. Germline values: CDR1 SSHAT, CDR2 FNYEAQ (reference sequence). This CDR3 is 15 amino acids long. CDR3 protein: CAGSPRGGAADTQYF. The CDR3 DNA follows: TGTGCCGGCAGCCCTCGGGGGGGGGCGGCAGATACGCAGTATTTT.

The V and J genes are TRBV19 and TRBJ2-7; D gene uncertain. The CDR3 is made up of 13 amino acids. CDR1 is LNHDA, CDR2 SQIVND, per germline (reference sequence). With 4 bases removed from V and 6 bases from J, the gap between germline ends came to 13 bases. The DNA for the CDR3 is TGTGCCAGTAGTACATCCGGCGACGCCGAGCAGTACTTC. This translates into CASSTSGDAEQYF. Complete variable domain (other parts from reference TRBV19 and TRBJ2-7): DGGITQSPKYLFRKEGQNVTLSCEQNLNHDAMYWYRQDPGQGLRLIYYSQIVNDFQKGDIAEGYSVSREKKESFPLTVTSAQKNPTAFYLCASSTSGDAEQYFGPGTRLTVT.

This clonotype was found many times. V and J are TRBV12-3 or TRBV12-4 and TRBJ2-2, with a possible D match to TRBD1 (6 bases). The ends were cut back, 5 bases at V and 6 bases at J, with 7 bases in the middle. CDR3 length: 12 residues. The DNA of the CDR3 is TGTGCCAGCAGTAAGGGGGCCGGGGAGCTGTTTTTT. This codes for CASSKGAGELFF.

This clonotype was observed at least ten times. The J gene is TRBJ2-1, the V gene TRBV28; maybe TRBD1 (6 bases). Looked up from germline, CDR1 is MDHEN and CDR2 is SYDVKM. The CDR3 sequence is 16 residues long. The V end lost 0 bases, the J end lost 1 base, and 10 bases lay between the germline ends. CDR3 in DNA: TGTGCCAGCAGTTTATGGGGGGACATATCCTACAATGAGCAGTTCTTC. This sequence encodes CASSLWGDISYNEQFF.

Ten or more counts support this clonotype. The chain joins TRBV28 to TRBJ2-5; possibly TRBD2 for D (7 bases). CDR1 is MDHEN and CDR2 is SYDVKM in the germline V gene. V was pared by 5 bases and J by 3 bases, with 13 bases between. The CDR3 contains 14 residues. CDR3 DNA: TGTGCCAGCAGTCCCGGGGGGCGCGAAGAGACCCAGTACTTC. Its protein product is CASSPGGREETQYF.

This clonotype has more than one count but fewer than ten. The chain is built from TRBV4-3 and TRBJ2-5; 9 nucleotides match TRBD1. Germline V lookup: CDR1 LGHNA, CDR2 YSLEER. The CDR3 extends over 15 amino acids. Germline trimming cut 3 bases from V and 4 bases from J; bases unmatched to any gene: 6. In DNA form, the CDR3 reads TGCGCCAGCAGCCAGGGGACAGGGAGGCGAGAGACCCAGTACTTC. Its translation: CASSQGTGRRETQYF.

Many counts were recorded for this clonotype. This chain uses TRBV6-2 or TRBV6-3 with TRBJ2-7; D is unresolved. The length of the CDR3 is 12 residues. Germline V gene lookup returns CDR1 MNHEY and CDR2 SVGEGT. With 2 bases removed from V and 0 bases from J, the gap between germline ends came to 2 bases. The CDR3 DNA reads as TGTGCCAGCAGTTACGCCTCCTACGAGCAGTACTTC. Translating it yields CASSYASYEQYF.

Of note for this clonotype: The germline gene is not matched at one end of the junction; a read error may be the cause. J is TRBJ2-7 and V is TRBV11-2; D is ambiguous. Germline CDR1 is SGHAT and CDR2 is FQNNGV. The CDR3 sequence is 16 residues long. Here the CDR3 reads CASSPIDMVGNYEHYF. As DNA, the CDR3 is TGTGCCAGCAGCCCGATCGACATGGTAGGGAATTACGAGCATTACTTC.

There are many counts of this clonotype. V gene TRBV7-9 combines with J gene TRBJ2-5, with D perhaps given as TRBD1 or TRBD2 (5 bases each). The CDR3 spans 14 residues. Germline assignment: CDR1 SEHNR and CDR2 FQNEAQ (reference sequence). Trimming stripped 3 bases from V and 4 bases from J, with 12 bases between. The CDR3, as DNA: TGTGCCAGCAGCTTTGGGACGGTATTAGAGACCCAGTACTTC. Translated, it gives CASSFGTVLETQYF.

This clonotype was recorded many times. The chain recombines TRBV25-1 with TRBJ2-3, with TRBD2 matching 13 bases. The CDR3 contains 16 residues. Germline V lookup: CDR1 MGHDK, CDR2 SYGVNS. J lost 8 bases, V lost 4 bases, and 9 bases had no gene match. CDR3 DNA sequence: TGTGCCAGCAGTGGACTAGCGGGGGGAAAACGCGGTACGCAGTATTTT. Protein: CASSGLAGGKRGTQYF.

This clonotype was counted many times. The rearrangement links TRBV6-1 to TRBJ1-1; D may be TRBD1 (5 bases). CDR3 length equals 13 residues. Looked up from germline, CDR1 is MNHNS and CDR2 is SASEGT. V shed 8 bases and J shed 8 bases, with 18 bases lying between them. The CDR3 spells CASQIRDLGEAFF. The CDR3 coding sequence is TGTGCCAGCCAGATCCGGGACCTGGGGGAAGCTTTCTTT.

In the case of this clonotype: A far larger clone is just one base off, so this is likely a read error. The CDR3 nucleotides read TGTGCCAGCAGTGATTCTGGACAGGGCTCCTACGAGCAGTACTTC. Translating gives CASSDSGQGSYEQYF. The chain recombines TRBV27 with TRBJ2-7, with 8 nucleotides matching TRBD1. The length of the CDR3 is 15 residues. The germline gives CDR1 MNHEY, CDR2 SMNVEV (reference sequence). V dropped 5 bases and J dropped 0; count of bases not matched to a gene: 6.

This clonotype was counted ten times or more. The chain employs TRBV4-2 and TRBJ1-2; 7 bases match TRBD1. Germline CDR1 reads LGHNA; CDR2 reads YNFKEQ. There are 15 residues in the CDR3. V was clipped by 3 bases and J by 3 bases; unmatched bases: 7. The CDR3 coding sequence is TGTGCCAGCAGCCAGAGACAGGGAACGGACTATGGCTACACCTTC. Residues: CASSQRQGTDYGYTF.

V gene TRBV5-4 combines with J gene TRBJ1-1; D remains ambiguous. This CDR3 is built from 14 residues. V was clipped by 0 bases and J by 0 bases, with 6 bases between them. The germline CDR1 and CDR2 sequences are SGHNT and YYREEE (reference sequence). DNA of the CDR3: TGTGCCAGCAGCTTGGAACCCTTGAACACTGAAGCTTTCTTT. Protein sequence: CASSLEPLNTEAFF.

This clonotype was seen a few times. This sequence joins TRBV9 and TRBJ2-7; TRBD1 matches 8 bases. After removal of 6 bases from V and 2 bases from J, the junction contained 10 bases not matched to a gene. Looked up from germline, CDR1 is SGDLS and CDR2 is YYNGEE. There are 15 residues in the CDR3. Here the CDR3 DNA reads TGTGCCAGCACTCCCGGGACAGGCACAGCCTACGAGCAGTACTTC. Translated: CASTPGTGTAYEQYF.

This clonotype was seen ten or more times. J is TRBJ2-2 and V is TRBV7-2, with 9 bases aligning to TRBD1. The CDR3 covers 15 residues. V trimming: 2 bases; J trimming: 6 bases; junction bases outside the gene matches: 4. In germline, CDR1 is SGHTA, CDR2 FQGNSA. CDR3 loop: CASSLNRQGAGELFF. The CDR3 region has the DNA TGTGCCAGCAGCTTAAACCGACAGGGGGCCGGGGAGCTGTTTTTT.